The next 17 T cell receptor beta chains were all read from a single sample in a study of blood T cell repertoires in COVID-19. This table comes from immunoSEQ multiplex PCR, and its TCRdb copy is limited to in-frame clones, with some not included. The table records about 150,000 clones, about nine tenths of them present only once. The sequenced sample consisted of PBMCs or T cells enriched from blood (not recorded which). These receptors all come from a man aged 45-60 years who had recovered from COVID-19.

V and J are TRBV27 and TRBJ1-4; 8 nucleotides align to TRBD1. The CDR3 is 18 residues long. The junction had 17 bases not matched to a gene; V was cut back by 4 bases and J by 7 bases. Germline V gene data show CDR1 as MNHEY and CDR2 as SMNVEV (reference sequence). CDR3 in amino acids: CASSYRAPRTGWSEKLFF. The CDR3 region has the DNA TGTGCCAGCAGTTACCGAGCACCTAGGACAGGGTGGAGTGAAAAACTGTTTTTT.

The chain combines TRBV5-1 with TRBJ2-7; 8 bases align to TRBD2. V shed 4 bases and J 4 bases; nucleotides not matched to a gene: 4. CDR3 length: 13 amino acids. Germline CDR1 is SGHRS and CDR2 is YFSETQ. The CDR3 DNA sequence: TGCGCCAGCAGCGGGACTAGACCTTACGAGCAGTACTTC. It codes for CASSGTRPYEQYF. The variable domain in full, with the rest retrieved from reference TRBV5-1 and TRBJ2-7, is KAGVTQTPRYLIKTRGQQVTLSCSPISGHRSVSWYQQTPGQGLQFLFEYFSETQRNKGNFPGRFSGRQFSNSRSEMNVSTLELGDSALYLCASSGTRPYEQYFGPGTRLTVT.

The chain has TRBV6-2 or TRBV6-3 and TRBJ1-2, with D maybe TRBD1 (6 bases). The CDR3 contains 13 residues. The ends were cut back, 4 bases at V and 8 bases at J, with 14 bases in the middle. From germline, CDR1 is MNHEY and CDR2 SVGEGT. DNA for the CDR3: TGTGCCAGCAGTTTAGGCAGGGGAAGCGGCTACACCTTC. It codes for CASSLGRGSGYTF.

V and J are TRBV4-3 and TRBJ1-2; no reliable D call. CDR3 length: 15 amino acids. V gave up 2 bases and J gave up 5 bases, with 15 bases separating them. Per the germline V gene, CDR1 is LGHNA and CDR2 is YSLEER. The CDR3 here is CASSQHTDLRYGYTF. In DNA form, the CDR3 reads TGCGCCAGCAGCCAACATACAGATCTTCGATATGGCTACACCTTC.

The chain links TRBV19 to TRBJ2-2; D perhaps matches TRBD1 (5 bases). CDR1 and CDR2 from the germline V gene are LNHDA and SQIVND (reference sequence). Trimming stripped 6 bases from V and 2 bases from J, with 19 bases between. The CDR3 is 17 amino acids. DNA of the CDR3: TGTGCCAGTAGAAAAAGAGGACGACAGAGAAACACCGGGGAGCTGTTTTTT. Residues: CASRKRGRQRNTGELFF.

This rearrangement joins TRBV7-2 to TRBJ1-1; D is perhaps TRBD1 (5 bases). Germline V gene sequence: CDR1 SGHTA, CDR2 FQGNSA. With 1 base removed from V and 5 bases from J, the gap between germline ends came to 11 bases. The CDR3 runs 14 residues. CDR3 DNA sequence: TGTGCCAGCAGCTTAGGACTGGGGGGAACTGAAGCTTTCTTT. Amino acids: CASSLGLGGTEAFF. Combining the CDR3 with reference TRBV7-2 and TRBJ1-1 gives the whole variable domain GAGVSQSPSNKVTEKGKDVELRCDPISGHTALYWYRQSLGQGLEFLIYFQGNSAPDKSGLPSDRFSAERTGGSVSTLTIQRTQQEDSAVYLCASSLGLGGTEAFFGQGTRLTVV.

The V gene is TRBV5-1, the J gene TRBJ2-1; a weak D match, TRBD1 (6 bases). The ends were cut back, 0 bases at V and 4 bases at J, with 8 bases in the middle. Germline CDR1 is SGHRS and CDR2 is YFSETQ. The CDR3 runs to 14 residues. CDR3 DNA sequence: TGCGCCAGCAGCTTGGGGACAGCTTACAATGAGCAGTTCTTC. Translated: CASSLGTAYNEQFF.

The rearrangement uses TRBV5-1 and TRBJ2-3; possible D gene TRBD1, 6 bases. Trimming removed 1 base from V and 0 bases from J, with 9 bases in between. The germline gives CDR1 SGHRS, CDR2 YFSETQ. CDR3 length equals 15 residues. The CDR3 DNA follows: TGCGCCAGCAGCTTGACAGGGAGAAGCACAGATACGCAGTATTTT. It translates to CASSLTGRSTDTQYF.

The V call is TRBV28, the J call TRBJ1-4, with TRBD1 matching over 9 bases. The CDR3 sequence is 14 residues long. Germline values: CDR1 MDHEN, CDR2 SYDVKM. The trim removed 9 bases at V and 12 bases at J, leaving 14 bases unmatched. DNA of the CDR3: TGTGCCAGTGCCGGGACAGGGCTTATGATGGAACTGTTTTTT. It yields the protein CASAGTGLMMELFF. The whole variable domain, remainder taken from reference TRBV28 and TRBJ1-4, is DVKVTQSSRYLVKRTGEKVFLECVQDMDHENMFWYRQDPGLGLRLIYFSYDVKMKEKGDIPEGYSVSREKKERFSLILESASTNQTSMYLCASAGTGLMMELFFGSGTQLSVL.

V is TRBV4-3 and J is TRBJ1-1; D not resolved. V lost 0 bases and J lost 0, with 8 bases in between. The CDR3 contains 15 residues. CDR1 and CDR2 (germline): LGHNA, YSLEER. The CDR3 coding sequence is TGCGCCAGCAGCCAAGACAGTTACATGAACACTGAAGCTTTCTTT. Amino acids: CASSQDSYMNTEAFF.

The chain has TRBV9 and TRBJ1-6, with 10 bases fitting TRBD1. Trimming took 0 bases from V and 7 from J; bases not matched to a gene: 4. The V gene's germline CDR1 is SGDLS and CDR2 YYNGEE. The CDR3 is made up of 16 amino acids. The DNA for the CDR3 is TGTGCCAGCAGCGTAGGGGGGACAGGGGAGAATTCACCCCTCCACTTT. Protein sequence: CASSVGGTGENSPLHF.

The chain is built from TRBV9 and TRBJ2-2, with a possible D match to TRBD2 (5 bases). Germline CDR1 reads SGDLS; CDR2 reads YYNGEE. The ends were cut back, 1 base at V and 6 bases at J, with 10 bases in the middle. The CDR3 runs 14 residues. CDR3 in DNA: TGTGCCAGCAGCGTATCGAGGGCCCCCGGGGAGCTGTTTTTT. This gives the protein CASSVSRAPGELFF.

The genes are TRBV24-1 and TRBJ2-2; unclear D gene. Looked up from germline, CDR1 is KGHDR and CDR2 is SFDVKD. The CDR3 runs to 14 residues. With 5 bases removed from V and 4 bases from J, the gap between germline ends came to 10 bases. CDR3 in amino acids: CATSVAGPTGELFF. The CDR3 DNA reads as TGTGCCACCAGTGTTGCAGGCCCCACCGGGGAGCTGTTTTTT.

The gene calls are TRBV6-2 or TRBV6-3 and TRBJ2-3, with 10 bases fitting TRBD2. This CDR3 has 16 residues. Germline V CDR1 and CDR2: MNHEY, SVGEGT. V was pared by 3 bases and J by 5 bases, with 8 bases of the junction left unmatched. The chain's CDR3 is CASSYSLAGAKDTQYF. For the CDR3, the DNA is TGTGCCAGCAGTTATTCCCTAGCGGGAGCGAAAGATACGCAGTATTTT.

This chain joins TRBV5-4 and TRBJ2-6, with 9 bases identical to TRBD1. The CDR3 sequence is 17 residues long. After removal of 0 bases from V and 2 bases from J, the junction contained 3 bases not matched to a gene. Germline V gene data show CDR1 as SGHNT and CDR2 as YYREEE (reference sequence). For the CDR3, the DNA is TGTGCCAGCAGCTTGGCCGGGACAGGGACTGGGGCCAACGTCCTGACTTTC. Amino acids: CASSLAGTGTGANVLTF.

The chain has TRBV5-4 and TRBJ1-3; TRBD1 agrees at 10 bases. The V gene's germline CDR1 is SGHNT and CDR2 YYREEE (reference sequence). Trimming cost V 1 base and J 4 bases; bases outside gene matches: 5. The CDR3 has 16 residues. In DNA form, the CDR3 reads TGTGCCAGCAGCTTGAGACAGGGGGCGCAAGGAAACACCATATATTTT. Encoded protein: CASSLRQGAQGNTIYF.

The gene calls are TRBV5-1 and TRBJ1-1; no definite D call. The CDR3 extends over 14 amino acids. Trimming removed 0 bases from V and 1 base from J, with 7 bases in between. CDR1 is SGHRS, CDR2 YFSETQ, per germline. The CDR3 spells CASSLAGKNTEAFF. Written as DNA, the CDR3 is TGCGCCAGCAGCTTGGCTGGCAAGAACACTGAAGCTTTCTTT.